The 15 T cell receptor beta chains below come from one sample, sequenced in a study of T cell clonality in common variable immunodeficiency. Repertoires were generated with immunoSEQ multiplex PCR, while TCRdb's copy carries only in-frame clones and drops some. This sample comprises 50,000 to 60,000 clones, none seen once only. Sequenced sample: peripheral blood mononuclear cells. All receptors derive from a person between 18 and 75 years old in good health.

There are many counts of this clone. The read falls 3 residues short of the CDR3 end, and the missing part is taken from the germline J gene. This chain joins TRBV6-2 or TRBV6-3 and TRBJ2-5, with 8 positions matching TRBD1. CDR1 is MNHEY and CDR2 is SVGEGT in the germline V gene. V shed 6 bases and J 3 bases; nucleotides not matched to a gene: 6. The CDR3 has 14 residues. CDR3 protein: CASSLDRVKETQYF. CDR3 bases read: TGTGCCAGCAGCCTGGACAGGGTGAAAGAGACC.

This clone was picked up many times. The read gets to within 3 residues of the CDR3 end, and the germline J gene fills in the rest. The genes are TRBV29-1 and TRBJ2-7; D may be TRBD1 (6 bases). Trimming left V 7 bases short and J 6 bases short, with 13 bases between. CDR3 length: 11 residues. Per germline, CDR1 SQVTM and CDR2 ANQGSEA. The sequenced CDR3 bases are TGCAGCGCCTCACAGGGCCCCGAG. It is translated as CSASQGPE. The entire CDR3 protein is CSASQGPEQYF.

Comment on this clone: Coverage ceases 3 residues before the CDR3 finishes, and the germline J gene fills in the end. This chain uses TRBV2 with TRBJ2-7; TRBD1 might be the D (6 bases). The CDR3 is 14 amino acids. V lost 4 bases and J lost 1, with 11 bases in between. The germline V gene has CDR1 SNHLY and CDR2 FYNNEI. The part of the CDR3 DNA that was read is TGTGCCAGCAGTGCGGAGCAGGGGTCCTACGAG. Translation: CASSAEQGSYE. In full, the CDR3 is CASSAEQGSYEQYF.

This clone was seen a handful of times. The sequenced fragment ends 3 residues before the CDR3 boundary, so the rest is inferred from the germline J gene. The chain is built from TRBV18 and TRBJ2-2; 9 bases line up with TRBD1. Germline values: CDR1 KGHSH, CDR2 LQKENI. The CDR3 runs 15 residues. The sequenced part of the CDR3 DNA is TGTGCCAGCTCACCAAGGACAGGGGACAATTCACCG. Translation: CASSPRTGDNSP. The full-length CDR3 reads as CASSPRTGDNSPLFF.

This clone occurred many times. Read data end 3 residues before the CDR3 end; the end is taken from the germline J gene. The chain is built from TRBV6-2 or TRBV6-3 and TRBJ2-7; D may be TRBD1 (6 bases). The V and J ends lost 2 bases and 5 bases respectively, with 7 bases between them. Germline CDR1 and CDR2: MNHEY and SVGEGT. CDR3 size: 12 residues. The sequenced CDR3 bases are TGTGCCAGCAGTTACGGGGGCAACGAG. This translates into CASSYGGNE. The CDR3 in its entirety is CASSYGGNEQYF.

The sample holds many counts of this clone. With the read ending 3 residues before the CDR3 end, the germline J gene is used to fill in that end. V usage is TRBV20-1 and J usage is TRBJ2-1, with 12 nucleotides matching TRBD2. The ends lost 6 bases at V and 1 base at J; junction bases unmatched: 4. The CDR3 has 15 amino acids. Germline V gene lookup returns CDR1 DFQATT and CDR2 SNEGSKA (reference sequence). Here the CDR3 reads CSARLAGVSYNEQFF. The part of the CDR3 DNA that was read is TGCAGTGCGCGACTAGCGGGAGTATCCTACAATGAG.

This clone came up many times. The read ends 3 residues early relative to the CDR3; the germline J gene fills the gap. This chain joins TRBV7-2 and TRBJ2-5; 7 bases align to TRBD1. Germline-derived CDR1 and CDR2 are SGHTA and FQGNSA. V trimming: 5 bases; J trimming: 2 bases; junction bases outside the gene matches: 2. This CDR3 region has 13 residues. The CDR3 region is CASSQDRQETQYF. The covered CDR3 bases are TGTGCCAGCAGCCAGGACAGGCAAGAGACC.

This clone came up many times. The read comes to an end 3 residues before the CDR3 does, leaving the germline J gene to fill in the end. This chain joins TRBV7-3 and TRBJ2-7; 13 bases map to TRBD2. V lost 5 bases and J lost 4; bases outside the gene matches: 5. This CDR3 is 15 amino acids long. Germline-derived CDR1 and CDR2 are SGHTA and FQGTGA. Partial CDR3 DNA: TGTGCCAGCAGCCGACTAGCGGGAGGAACTTACGAG. It encodes CASSRLAGGTYE. The CDR3 as a whole reads CASSRLAGGTYEQYF.

This clone has at least ten counts. The DNA ends 3 residues before the CDR3 does, and the rest of the CDR3 is filled in from the germline J gene. The chain links TRBV5-1 to TRBJ1-2; D perhaps matches TRBD1 (6 bases). The germline CDR1 and CDR2 sequences are SGHRS and YFSETQ. V was clipped by 4 bases and J by 5 bases, with 12 bases between them. The CDR3 is 13 amino acids. The sequenced CDR3 bases are TGCGCCAGCAGCCTAACAGGGTTATATGGC. Translation: CASSLTGLYG. The entire CDR3 is CASSLTGLYGYTF.

A word on this clone: The DNA ends 3 residues before the CDR3 does, and the rest of the CDR3 is filled in from the germline J gene. The chain couples TRBV7-9 to TRBJ2-3; no definite D call. Between the trimmed V and J ends, which lost 4 bases and 0 bases, there was a span of 11 bases. The germline CDR1 and CDR2 sequences are SEHNR and FQNEAQ (reference sequence). The CDR3 contains 15 residues. The CDR3 bases that were read are TGTGCCAGCAGCTCGCAGGCTGAAAGCACAGATACG. Its translation: CASSSQAESTDT. The CDR3, in full, reads CASSSQAESTDTQYF.

This clone came up many times. Coverage ceases 3 residues before the CDR3 finishes, and the germline J gene fills in the end. The rearrangement uses TRBV12-3 or TRBV12-4 and TRBJ2-5; 7 bases are shared with TRBD1. The CDR3 length is 15 residues. V lost 5 bases, J lost 5 bases, and 11 bases stayed unmatched. The CDR3 here is CASSSPTGSFETQYF. Partial CDR3 DNA: TGTGCCAGCAGTAGCCCGACAGGGTCGTTCGAGACC.

This clone has at least ten counts. The read ends 3 residues shy of where the CDR3 ends; the end is completed using the germline J gene. V and J are TRBV20-1 and TRBJ2-2; 8 nucleotides agree with TRBD2. Germline V gives CDR1 DFQATT, CDR2 SNEGSKA (reference sequence). The J segment lost 4 bases and the V segment lost 3 bases, leaving 4 bases of the junction unmatched. The CDR3 consists of 14 residues. The CDR3 protein is CSARGGLATGELFF. The part of the CDR3 DNA that was read is TGCAGTGCTAGGGGTGGACTAGCCACCGGGGAG.

This clone was recorded many times. Read data end 3 residues before the CDR3 end; the end is taken from the germline J gene. The chain couples TRBV18 to TRBJ2-7, with 14 bases fitting TRBD2. Germline lookup yields CDR1 KGHSH and CDR2 LQKENI. The ends lost 3 bases at V and 0 bases at J; junction bases unmatched: 7. The CDR3 is 18 amino acids. The CDR3 sequence: CASSPGTSGRIFSYEQYF. The CDR3 bases that were read are TGTGCCAGCTCACCCGGGACTAGCGGGAGAATTTTCTCCTACGAG.

This clone was counted at least ten times. The sequenced fragment ends 3 residues before the CDR3 boundary, so the rest is inferred from the germline J gene. The V and J genes are TRBV29-1 and TRBJ2-3, with 7 bases that match TRBD1. V dropped 3 bases and J dropped 2; count of bases not matched to a gene: 5. The CDR3 is 14 amino acids. Germline CDR1 is SQVTM and CDR2 is ANQGSEA. The CDR3 region is CSVDRDRNTDTQYF. CDR3 DNA (partial): TGCAGCGTTGACCGGGACAGAAACACAGATACG.

This clone was counted many times. The read is 3 residues too short to cover the CDR3 end, so that end is filled in from the germline J gene. This chain joins TRBV5-1 and TRBJ1-6; unclear D gene. The germline V gene encodes CDR1 SGHRS and CDR2 YFSETQ. Trimming took off 5 bases at V and 4 bases at J, with 7 bases between the two ends. The CDR3 is 13 residues long. CDR3 loop: CASSSSYNSPLHF. CDR3 bases read: TGCGCCAGCAGTAGTTCATATAATTCACCC.